Listed here are 21 T cell receptor beta chains from one sample, sequenced in a study of T cell clonality in common variable immunodeficiency. Libraries were prepared by immunoSEQ multiplex PCR; TCRdb keeps only in-frame clonotypes and omits some of them. Observed are roughly 55,000 clones, no singletons, with the top ten taking approximately 5.4%. The sample consisted of peripheral blood mononuclear cells. The receptors come from a person between 18 and 75 years old in good health.

This clone was found many times. The DNA ends 3 residues before the CDR3 does, and the rest of the CDR3 is filled in from the germline J gene. The J gene is TRBJ1-2, the V gene TRBV5-4, with a weak D call TRBD1 (5 bases). The CDR3 extends over 15 amino acids. V gave up 4 bases and J gave up 1 base, with 14 bases separating them. The V gene's germline CDR1 is SGHNT and CDR2 YYREEE (reference sequence). The DNA read from the CDR3 is TGTGCCAGCAGCCCAGGGCCTCTTTTTAACTATGGC. It yields the protein CASSPGPLFNYG. The whole CDR3 region reads CASSPGPLFNYGYTF. The whole variable domain, filled in from reference TRBV5-4 and TRBJ1-2, reads ETGVTQSPTHLIKTRGQQVTLRCSSQSGHNTVSWYQQALGQGPQFIFQYYREEENGRGNFPPRFSGLQFPNYSSELNVNALELDDSALYLCASSPGPLFNYGYTFGSGTRLTVV.

At least ten counts were recorded for this clone. The chain's CDR3 is CASSVGVGTDEQYF. The CDR3 bases that were read are TGTGCCAGCAGCGTAGGTGTGGGCACGGACGAG. The chain links TRBV9 to TRBJ2-7, with unresolved D. The DNA ends 3 residues before the CDR3 does, and the rest of the CDR3 is filled in from the germline J gene. CDR3 length: 14 amino acids. Germline V gene data show CDR1 as SGDLS and CDR2 as YYNGEE. The germline V and J ends were trimmed by 0 bases and 5 bases, with 12 bases remaining between them.

This clone was recorded many times. Coverage ceases 3 residues before the CDR3 finishes, and the germline J gene fills in the end. The chain couples TRBV19 to TRBJ2-1; either TRBD1 or TRBD2 may fit D (6 bases each). V was shortened by 7 bases and J by 3 bases, with 16 bases between the two germline ends. The CDR3 is made up of 15 amino acids. CDR1 and CDR2 (germline): LNHDA, SQIVND (reference sequence). The CDR3 reads CASTSGGGYYNEQFF. The covered CDR3 bases are TGTGCCAGTACCTCAGGAGGGGGTTACTACAATGAG.

This clone showed up many times. Coverage ceases 3 residues before the CDR3 finishes, and the germline J gene fills in the end. The chain has TRBV28 and TRBJ1-6; possible D gene TRBD1, 6 bases. The CDR3 is made up of 13 amino acids. Germline CDR1 and CDR2: MDHEN and SYDVKM. The germline V and J ends were trimmed by 3 bases and 9 bases, with 9 bases remaining between them. CDR3 region: CASSLDSLSPLHF. The covered CDR3 bases are TGTGCCAGCAGTTTGGACAGCCTTTCACCC.

This clone was recorded a few times. Coverage ceases 3 residues before the CDR3 finishes, and the germline J gene fills in the end. This specimen includes other DNA sequences encoding the same CDR3. The chain recombines TRBV5-1 with TRBJ2-1; 10 bases are a match to TRBD2. Losses at the gene ends were 5 bases for V and 3 bases for J; bases not matched to a gene: 5. Germline V CDR1 and CDR2: SGHRS, YFSETQ. The CDR3 length is 15 residues. This chain's CDR3 is CASSLLAGNYNEQFF. CDR3 bases read: TGCGCCAGCAGTTTACTAGCGGGGAACTACAATGAG.

This clone has ten or more counts. The missing CDR3 end, 3 residues past where the read stops, is filled in from the germline J gene. The chain is built from TRBV5-1 and TRBJ1-1, with a tentative D call TRBD1 (6 bases). The ends were cut back, 0 bases at V and 4 bases at J, with 7 bases in the middle. CDR1 is SGHRS and CDR2 is YFSETQ in the germline V gene. This CDR3 region has 13 residues. This CDR3 is CASSLGGGTEAFF. CDR3 bases read: TGCGCCAGCAGCTTGGGAGGGGGCACTGAA. Full variable domain (outside the CDR3, taken from reference TRBV5-1 and TRBJ1-1): KAGVTQTPRYLIKTRGQQVTLSCSPISGHRSVSWYQQTPGQGLQFLFEYFSETQRNKGNFPGRFSGRQFSNSRSEMNVSTLELGDSALYLCASSLGGGTEAFFGQGTRLTVV.

This clone was recorded at least ten times. The read terminates 3 residues before the CDR3 end, so the remaining end is supplied by the germline J gene. This chain links TRBV18 with TRBJ2-4, with 11 bases that match TRBD2. Per germline, CDR1 KGHSH and CDR2 LQKENI. V lost 3 bases to trimming and J lost 5 bases; unmatched junction nucleotides: 3. CDR3 length: 15 residues. CDR3 amino acids: CASSPIAGGENIQYF. Incomplete CDR3 DNA: TGTGCCAGCTCACCGATAGCGGGAGGGGAAAACATT.

There are many counts of this clone. From the germline J gene comes the end of the CDR3, since the read stops 3 residues before it. The genes are TRBV19 and TRBJ1-5; 10 nucleotides line up with TRBD1. The V gene end was trimmed by 8 bases and the J gene end by 3 bases; junction bases not matched to a gene: 7. This CDR3 spans 15 amino acids. CDR1 and CDR2 from the germline V gene are LNHDA and SQIVND (reference sequence). The sequenced CDR3 bases are TGTGCCAGTCACACGGGACAGGGGCCCAATCAGCCC. Encoded protein: CASHTGQGPNQP. The full CDR3 protein is CASHTGQGPNQPQHF.

This clone has ten or more counts. The read ends 3 residues before the CDR3 terminus; that terminus is restored from the germline J gene. The V call is TRBV29-1, the J call TRBJ2-7, with a possible D match to TRBD1 (5 bases). V shed 2 bases and J shed 3 bases, with 8 bases lying between them. The CDR3 loop spans 12 amino acids. CDR1 and CDR2 (germline): SQVTM, ANQGSEA. The CDR3 bases that were read are TGCAGCGTTGAAAAGGACAACTACGAG. Translated, it gives CSVEKDNYE. In full, the CDR3 reads CSVEKDNYEQYF.

This clone was counted ten times or more. The sequenced part of the CDR3 DNA is TGTGCCAGCAGCTTAAGCGGAGGGCGGACTGAA. Its protein is CASSLSGGRTE. The entire CDR3 protein reads CASSLSGGRTEAFF. This chain links TRBV7-8 with TRBJ1-1; D is unclear. The read finishes 3 residues shy of the CDR3 end, and the germline J gene is used to complete it. This CDR3 spans 14 amino acids. V was trimmed by 2 bases and J by 5 bases, leaving 12 bases between them. Germline V gene data show CDR1 as SGHVS and CDR2 as FQNEAQ.

This clone has a count of ten or more. The CDR3 end is not reached by the read, which stops 3 residues before it; the germline J gene fills it in. This sequence joins TRBV11-3 and TRBJ2-5, with a possible D match to TRBD1 (5 bases). Germline assignment: CDR1 SGHNT and CDR2 YENEEA. Trimming left V 5 bases short and J 3 bases short, with 10 bases between. This CDR3 is 13 amino acids long. The sequenced part of the CDR3 DNA is TGTGCCAGCAGCCTAGGACATGAAGAGACC. It specifies CASSLGHEET. The whole CDR3 reads CASSLGHEETQYF.

This clone was found many times. The CDR3 DNA, read in part, is TGTGCCAGCAGTCCCTTCAGGGGGCCGTTGGATACG. This encodes CASSPFRGPLDT. The full CDR3 protein is CASSPFRGPLDTQYF. The V and J genes are TRBV5-5 and TRBJ2-3, with 8 bases that match TRBD1. The CDR3 end is not reached by the read, which stops 3 residues before it; the germline J gene fills it in. The CDR3 spans 15 residues. Germline values: CDR1 SGHKS, CDR2 YYEKEE (reference sequence). V shed 5 bases, J shed 6 bases, and the junction held 11 bases outside the gene matches.

This clone was observed many times. The DNA ends 3 residues before the CDR3 does, and the rest of the CDR3 is filled in from the germline J gene. The chain employs TRBV12-3 or TRBV12-4 and TRBJ2-1, with D tentatively TRBD2 (5 bases). Trimming took 5 bases from V and 9 from J, leaving 14 bases between them. CDR3 length: 13 amino acids. Partial CDR3 DNA: TGTGCCAGCAGTCCCAGTACTAGTTTTGAG. Protein: CASSPSTSFE. The whole CDR3 reads CASSPSTSFEQFF.

This clone was seen at least ten times. The missing CDR3 end, 3 residues past where the read stops, is filled in from the germline J gene. The chain combines TRBV11-3 with TRBJ2-3, with 8 nucleotides matching TRBD1. Germline values: CDR1 SGHNT, CDR2 YENEEA. V shed 8 bases, J shed 6 bases, and the junction held 10 bases outside the gene matches. The CDR3 contains 14 residues. CDR3 DNA, as far as it was read: TGTGCCAGCGAACGGGGACAGGAGGGGGATACG. Protein: CASERGQEGDT. The whole CDR3 is CASERGQEGDTQYF.

This clone was counted many times. Sequencing ends 3 residues short of the CDR3 end; the germline J gene provides the rest. This chain links TRBV7-2 with TRBJ2-1; D not certain. Germline V lookup: CDR1 SGHTA, CDR2 FQGNSA. V was shortened by 0 bases and J by 2 bases, with 8 bases between the two germline ends. CDR3 length equals 15 residues. The DNA read from the CDR3 is TGTGCCAGCAGCTTAGCGGCTCCCACCTACAATGAG. It encodes CASSLAAPTYNE. The full CDR3 sequence reads CASSLAAPTYNEQFF. The full variable domain, in which reference TRBV7-2 and TRBJ2-1 provide the parts outside the CDR3, is GAGVSQSPSNKVTEKGKDVELRCDPISGHTALYWYRQSLGQGLEFLIYFQGNSAPDKSGLPSDRFSAERTGGSVSTLTIQRTQQEDSAVYLCASSLAAPTYNEQFFGPGTRLTVL.

This clone was recorded a few times. The CDR3 goes on 3 residues after the read ends, and that part is filled in from the germline J gene. The chain joins TRBV2 to TRBJ1-1; no reliable D call. This CDR3 spans 13 amino acids. The germline CDR1 and CDR2 sequences are SNHLY and FYNNEI. Trimming took off 4 bases at V and 2 bases at J, with 8 bases between the two ends. Here the CDR3 reads CASSGLANTEAFF. CDR3 DNA (partial): TGTGCCAGCAGTGGTTTAGCCAACACTGAA. The full variable domain, in which reference TRBV2 and TRBJ1-1 provide the parts outside the CDR3, is EPEVTQTPSHQVTQMGQEVILRCVPISNHLYFYWYRQILGQKVEFLVSFYNNEISEKSEIFDDQFSVERPDGSNFTLKIRSTKLEDSAMYFCASSGLANTEAFFGQGTRLTVV.

This clone was counted many times. The CDR3 end lies 3 residues beyond the end of the read and is filled in from the germline J gene. V is TRBV19 and J is TRBJ2-1; 8 nucleotides agree with TRBD2. Germline V gene data show CDR1 as LNHDA and CDR2 as SQIVND (reference sequence). The CDR3 extends over 15 amino acids. Unmatched junction bases numbered 10, after V lost 6 bases and J lost 6 bases. The CDR3 spells CASRKSGSMGNEQFF. CDR3 DNA, as far as it was read: TGTGCCAGTAGAAAAAGCGGGAGTATGGGCAATGAG.

In its sample, this clone was seen a few times. Read sequence stops 3 residues before the CDR3 end, and the germline J gene provides the missing end. The chain links TRBV29-1 to TRBJ1-2, with D possibly TRBD1 on 6 matching bases. Germline V lookup: CDR1 SQVTM, CDR2 ANQGSEA. The CDR3 length is 13 residues. Between the trimmed V and J ends, which lost 4 bases and 1 base, there was a span of 10 bases. The DNA read from the CDR3 is TGCAGCGTTGTTGGGGGCGGTAACTATGGC. Amino acids: CSVVGGGNYG. Given in full, the CDR3 is CSVVGGGNYGYTF.

This clone turned up a few times. The CDR3 end is not reached by the read, which stops 3 residues before it; the germline J gene fills it in. V usage is TRBV7-8 and J usage is TRBJ2-1; D possibly corresponds to TRBD2 (6 bases). The V gene's germline CDR1 is SGHVS and CDR2 FQNEAQ. The germline V and J ends were trimmed by 5 bases and 9 bases, with 23 bases remaining between them. This CDR3 is 16 amino acids long. This CDR3 reads CASSPRIRGEAGEQFF. CDR3 bases read: TGTGCCAGCAGCCCGCGAATTCGAGGGGAGGCAGGTGAG.

At least ten counts were recorded for this clone. The read ends 3 residues shy of where the CDR3 ends; the end is completed using the germline J gene. This chain links TRBV7-2 with TRBJ2-5, with 8 positions matching TRBD1. The CDR3 is 15 residues long. In germline, CDR1 is SGHTA, CDR2 FQGNSA. J lost 5 bases, V lost 1 base, and 6 bases had no gene match. The CDR3 DNA, read in part, is TGTGCCAGCAGCTTAGTCCCCAGGGGGCAGGAGACC. Encoded protein: CASSLVPRGQET. The complete CDR3 reads CASSLVPRGQETQYF. Drawing the rest from reference TRBV7-2 and TRBJ2-5, the complete variable domain is GAGVSQSPSNKVTEKGKDVELRCDPISGHTALYWYRQSLGQGLEFLIYFQGNSAPDKSGLPSDRFSAERTGGSVSTLTIQRTQQEDSAVYLCASSLVPRGQETQYFGPGTRLLVL.

This clone was found many times. The read ends 3 residues early relative to the CDR3; the germline J gene fills the gap. This chain connects TRBV7-7 to TRBJ2-7; possibly TRBD1 for D (6 bases). V was trimmed by 4 bases and J by 6 bases, leaving 10 bases between them. CDR3 size: 12 residues. Per the germline V gene, CDR1 is SSHAT and CDR2 is FNYEAQ (reference sequence). CDR3 DNA, as far as it was read: TGTGCCAGCAGCTCTGAAGGGGGCGAG. This sequence encodes CASSSEGGE. The whole CDR3 region reads CASSSEGGEQYF.